The source of this T cell receptor (beta chain) is a study of cytomegalovirus exposure and HLA in healthy donors. The CDR3 length is 14 residues. V lost 4 bases to trimming and J lost 3 bases; unmatched junction nucleotides: 6. The germline V gene encodes CDR1 SGHRS and CDR2 YFSETQ. PCR involved 60 Vbeta and 13 Jbeta primers. The protocol was immunoSEQ multiplex PCR, while the TCRdb copy is restricted to in-frame clones and leaves out a portion. The sample yields about 230,000 clones, around 80% seen once. These donors, healthy bone marrow donors, were studied. The sample taken for sequencing was PBMCs. The genes are TRBV5-1 and TRBJ2-5, with 7 bases that match TRBD2. The source is a boy between 10 and 17 years old in good health and CMV-seronegative. Here the CDR3 DNA reads TGCGCCAGCAGCCCCGGACTAGGGGAAGAGACCCAGTACTTC. This translates into CASSPGLGEETQYF. The complete variable domain, with remaining parts taken from reference TRBV5-1 and TRBJ2-5, reads KAGVTQTPRYLIKTRGQQVTLSCSPISGHRSVSWYQQTPGQGLQFLFEYFSETQRNKGNFPGRFSGRQFSNSRSEMNVSTLELGDSALYLCASSPGLGEETQYFGPGTRLLVL.